These 8 T cell receptor beta chains came from one sample sequenced in a study of cytomegalovirus exposure and HLA in healthy donors. Amplification used 60 Vbeta primers and 13 Jbeta primers. Profiled with immunoSEQ multiplex PCR; TCRdb holds only in-frame clones, not every one. The sample contains around 150,000 clones, 80% of which appear only once. Material for sequencing was PBMCs. Every receptor here comes from a woman between 50 and 59 years old in good health and CMV-seronegative.

This chain links TRBV7-2 with TRBJ2-2; D is possibly TRBD1 (6 bases). Germline loops: CDR1 SGHTA, CDR2 FQGNSA. CDR3 length: 16 amino acids. Trimming stripped 6 bases from V and 2 bases from J, with 16 bases between. The CDR3 spells CASSLLPGHNTGELFF. The CDR3 bases are TGTGCCAGCAGTCTTCTTCCGGGACACAACACCGGGGAGCTGTTTTTT.

The rearrangement links TRBV30 to TRBJ1-6; D uncertain. This CDR3 is 15 amino acids long. Germline CDR1 GTSNPN, CDR2 SVGIG (reference sequence). Trimming removed 1 base at V and 4 bases at J, with 11 bases between. For the CDR3, the DNA is TGTGCCTGGAGTGACCTGAGCGCTTATAATTCACCCCTCCACTTT. Residues: CAWSDLSAYNSPLHF.

This clone was seen only once. The J gene is TRBJ1-2, the V gene TRBV6-1, with D perhaps matching TRBD1 (6 bases). The CDR3 runs to 14 residues. CDR1 and CDR2 (germline): MNHNS, SASEGT. The V gene lost 1 base and the J gene lost 7 bases, with 13 bases spanning the gap. The CDR3 nucleotides read TGTGCCAGCAGTGAAGAGGGGGTACTTCGTGGCTACACCTTC. It is translated as CASSEEGVLRGYTF.

Concerning this clone itself: Other DNA sequences from this sample encode an identical CDR3 as well. The V call is TRBV18, the J call TRBJ1-1; no clear D gene. The CDR3 totals 14 residues. The germline V and J ends were trimmed by 0 bases and 1 base, with 6 bases remaining between them. CDR1 KGHSH and CDR2 LQKENI come from the germline V gene. This chain's CDR3 is CASSPPGRNTEAFF. The CDR3 bases are TGTGCCAGCTCACCACCGGGGAGGAACACTGAAGCTTTCTTT. The full variable domain, rest sourced from reference TRBV18 and TRBJ1-1, is NAGVMQNPRHLVRRRGQEARLRCSPMKGHSHVYWYRQLPEEGLKFMVYLQKENIIDESGMPKERFSAEFPKEGPSILRIQQVVRGDSAAYFCASSPPGRNTEAFFGQGTRLTVV.

The chain combines TRBV25-1 with TRBJ2-5, with D maybe TRBD2 (6 bases). Trimming took 2 bases from V and 1 from J, leaving 17 bases between them. CDR1 and CDR2 (germline): MGHDK, SYGVNS. The CDR3 length is 17 residues. The CDR3 is CASSEMVLEGFQETQYF. The CDR3 nucleotides read TGTGCCAGCAGTGAAATGGTCTTGGAGGGGTTCCAAGAGACCCAGTACTTC. The entire variable domain, with the rest obtained from reference TRBV25-1 and TRBJ2-5, is as follows: EADIYQTPRYLVIGTGKKITLECSQTMGHDKMYWYQQDPGMELHLIHYSYGVNSTEKGDLSSESTVSRIRTEHFPLTLESARPSHTSQYLCASSEMVLEGFQETQYFGPGTRLLVL.

The gene calls are TRBV28 and TRBJ1-5; no clear D gene. Per the germline V gene, CDR1 is MDHEN and CDR2 is SYDVKM. V was shortened by 7 bases and J by 5 bases, with 9 bases between the two germline ends. This CDR3 comprises 12 residues. The DNA of the CDR3 is TGTGCCAGCACCCTCCCCTATCAGCCCCAGCATTTT. The encoded protein is CASTLPYQPQHF.

The rearrangement links TRBV15 to TRBJ2-3, with 7 nucleotides matching TRBD2. The CDR3 runs to 18 residues. CDR1 LNHNV and CDR2 YYDKDF come from the germline V gene (reference sequence). Unmatched junction bases numbered 12, after V lost 0 bases and J lost 3 bases. The CDR3 coding sequence is TGTGCCACCAGCAGAGATGATTCCTATGTCGGGAGGACAGATACGCAGTATTTT. Translating gives CATSRDDSYVGRTDTQYF.

CDR3 region: CASSRAGGSLDQPQHF. In DNA, the CDR3 is TGTGCCAGCAGCCGAGCCGGGGGAAGTTTAGATCAGCCCCAGCATTTT. The chain is built from TRBV28 and TRBJ1-5; tentative D call: TRBD1 (5 bases). The CDR3 length is 16 residues. V was shortened by 6 bases and J by 5 bases, with 20 bases between the two germline ends. Germline V CDR1 and CDR2: MDHEN, SYDVKM.